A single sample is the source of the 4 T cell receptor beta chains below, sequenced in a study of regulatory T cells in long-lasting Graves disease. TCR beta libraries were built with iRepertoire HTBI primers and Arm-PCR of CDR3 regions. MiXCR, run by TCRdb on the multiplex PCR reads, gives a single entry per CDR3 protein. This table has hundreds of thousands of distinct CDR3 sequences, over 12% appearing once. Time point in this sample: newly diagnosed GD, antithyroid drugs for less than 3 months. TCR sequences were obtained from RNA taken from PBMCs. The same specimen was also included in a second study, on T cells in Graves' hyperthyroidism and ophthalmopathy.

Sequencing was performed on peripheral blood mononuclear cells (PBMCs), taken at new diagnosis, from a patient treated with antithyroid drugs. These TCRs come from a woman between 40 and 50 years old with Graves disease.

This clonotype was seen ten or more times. CDR3 nucleotides: TGTGCCAGCAGTTTAAGGGGTTCGTACTATGGCTACACCTTC. Its protein is CASSLRGSYYGYTF. This chain joins TRBV28 and TRBJ1-2, with a weak D call TRBD1 (5 bases). Looked up from germline, CDR1 is MDHEN and CDR2 is SYDVKM. The CDR3 sequence is 14 residues long. V was pared by 2 bases and J by 3 bases, with 10 bases between.

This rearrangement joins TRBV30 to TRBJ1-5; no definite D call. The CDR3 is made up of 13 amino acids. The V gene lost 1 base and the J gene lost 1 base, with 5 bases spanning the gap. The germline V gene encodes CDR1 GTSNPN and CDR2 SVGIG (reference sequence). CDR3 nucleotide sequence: TGTGCCTGGAGTGAGGGCAGCAATCAGCCCCAGCATTTT. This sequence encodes CAWSEGSNQPQHF.

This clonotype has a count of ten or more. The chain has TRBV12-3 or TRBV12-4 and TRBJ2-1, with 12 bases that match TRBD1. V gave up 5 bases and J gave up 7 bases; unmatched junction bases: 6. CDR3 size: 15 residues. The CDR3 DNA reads TGTGCCAGCAGTGCCGGGACAGGGGGCGGAAATGAGCAGTTCTTC. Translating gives CASSAGTGGGNEQFF.

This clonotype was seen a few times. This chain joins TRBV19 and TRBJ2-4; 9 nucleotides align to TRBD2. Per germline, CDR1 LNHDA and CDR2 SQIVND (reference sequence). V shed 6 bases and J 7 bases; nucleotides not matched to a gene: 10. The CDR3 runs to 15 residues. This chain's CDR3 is CASSMTSGGGNIQYF. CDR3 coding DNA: TGTGCCAGTAGCATGACTAGCGGAGGAGGGAACATTCAGTACTTC.